A single T cell receptor beta chain is shown here with its context. The antigen is not known. Germline V gene lookup returns CDR1 SGHDT and CDR2 YYEEEE. The length of the CDR3 is 14 residues. Trimming took 4 bases from V and 6 from J, leaving 17 bases between them. A split of CD4+ cells into CD45RA+ naive and CD45RA-negative memory subsets was performed. This sample is drawn from a study of shared clonotypes between healthy human individuals. Overall study results and limits: Rarefaction showed sorted-subset sequencing was incomplete despite large depth. Non-shared clonotypes had lower generation probabilities than clonotypes shared by all four sorted-subset donors. Donors were few, which limited the genetic and exposure-history diversity represented.

Only in-frame clones appear in the TCRdb table, and some are missing; sequencing was by immunoSEQ multiplex PCR. This sample has about 1.5 million clones, with more than 95% found just once. The sequence derives from a man aged 25 to 40 in good health. The gene calls are TRBV5-6 and TRBJ2-7; no reliable D call. The specimen sequenced was naive CD4+ T cells sorted from blood. Stated subset: CD45RA+ positively selected. The CDR3 DNA follows: TGTGCCAGCAGCGATCACCTAGTTTTTGTCGAGCAGTACTTC. Translated, it gives CASSDHLVFVEQYF.